The present T cell receptor (beta chain) was sequenced within a study of cytomegalovirus exposure and HLA in healthy donors. Trimming stripped 6 bases from V and 9 bases from J, with 14 bases between. Per germline, CDR1 MDHEN and CDR2 SYDVKM. This CDR3 contains 12 residues. In regard to this clone: The antigen is undetermined.

The PCR was carried out with 60 Vbeta primers and 13 Jbeta primers. Some clones are missing from TCRdb's copy, which holds only in-frame ones; the method was immunoSEQ multiplex PCR. The sample lists hundreds of thousands of clones, roughly two thirds occurring once. General study points: In a later analysis, 15,000 to 20,000 TCR beta sequences were associated with HLA alleles at 0.05 false discovery rate. TCR beta V- and J-gene trimming, according to a later analysis, was linked to a missense DCLRE1C variant. Within an earlier analysis, most TCR beta V segments proved productive either about 90% or about 30% of the time.

The rearrangement links TRBV28 to TRBJ1-1; D unresolved. This TCR was recovered from a female donor in good health and CMV-seronegative. The sample comprised PBMCs. CDR3 residues: CASSPRQIQAFF. The CDR3 nucleotides are TGTGCCAGCAGCCCCAGACAAATACAAGCTTTCTTT. Full variable domain (rest looked up from reference TRBV28 and TRBJ1-1): DVKVTQSSRYLVKRTGEKVFLECVQDMDHENMFWYRQDPGLGLRLIYFSYDVKMKEKGDIPEGYSVSREKKERFSLILESASTNQTSMYLCASSPRQIQAFFGQGTRLTVV.